A selection of T cell receptor beta chains follows, all from one sample in a study of T cells after yellow fever vaccination. TCRdb ran MiXCR on the 5' RACE reads and lists one entry per CDR3 protein. The sample has 200,000 to 300,000 distinct CDR3 sequences; around 6.7% are singletons. The sequencing here drew on CD4+ T cells sorted from PBMCs, taken on the day of the yellow fever booster vaccination. These receptors were collected from a man in his thirties or forties who received the YFV17D yellow fever vaccine. Both conserved end residues are part of each CDR3. D genes are given only for firm matches. Clone size is stated in some rows and not others, as once, few, many or a class when expanded.

clone_size	v_call	d_call	j_call	cdr3_aa	cdr3_nt
.	TRBV4-3	.	TRBJ2-7	CASSVRTGAREQYF	TGCGCCAGCAGCGTTCGAACGGGCGCGAGGGAGCAGTACTTC
few	TRBV11-2	TRBD1	TRBJ1-1	CASSLGGGAGTEAFF	TGTGCCAGCAGCTTAGGAGGGGGCGCGGGGACTGAAGCTTTCTTT
many	TRBV28	.	TRBJ2-3	CASSLQGTDTQYF	TGTGCCAGCAGTCTACAGGGCACAGATACGCAGTATTTT
many	TRBV18	.	TRBJ1-6	CASSPDIGARSPLHF	TGTGCCAGCTCACCCGACATAGGGGCGCGTTCACCCCTCCACTTT
few	TRBV5-1	TRBD1	TRBJ2-7	CATSRTGESEQYF	TGCGCCACCAGCAGGACAGGGGAGTCCGAGCAGTACTTC
many	TRBV28	.	TRBJ2-6	CASSFISGANVLTF	TGTGCCAGCAGTTTTATCTCTGGGGCCAACGTCCTGACTTTC
many	TRBV7-2	.	TRBJ2-7	CASSLTGTRYEQYF	TGTGCCAGCAGCTTAACCGGGACTCGGTACGAGCAGTACTTC
.	TRBV7-3	.	TRBJ2-5	CASSFSSYQETQYF	TGTGCCAGCAGCTTTAGCAGCTACCAAGAGACCCAGTACTTC
.	TRBV10-3	TRBD1	TRBJ2-7	CAIRPGQGLPEQYF	TGTGCCATCAGACCGGGACAGGGATTGCCTGAGCAGTACTTC
.	TRBV29-1	TRBD2	TRBJ2-3	CSVASGRDTQYF	TGCAGCGTCGCTAGCGGGAGAGATACGCAGTATTTT
.	TRBV20-1	.	TRBJ2-2	CSAREGGHSTGELFF	TGCAGTGCTAGAGAAGGAGGACACAGCACCGGGGAGCTGTTTTTT
few	TRBV2	TRBD1	TRBJ2-4	CASKDGTGYF	TGTGCCAGCAAAGATGGGACAGGGTACTTC
few	TRBV11-1	TRBD1	TRBJ2-6	CASSPRTGWALSGANVLTF	TGTGCCAGCAGCCCCCGGACAGGGTGGGCTCTCTCTGGGGCCAACGTCCTGACTTTC
many	TRBV20-1	TRBD2	TRBJ2-1	CSAISRGRALNEQFF	TGCAGTGCCATATCTAGAGGGAGGGCTCTCAATGAGCAGTTCTTC
many	TRBV20-1	.	TRBJ2-2	CSARRQGRDTGELFF	TGCAGTGCTAGGAGACAGGGGAGGGACACCGGGGAGCTGTTTTTT
many	TRBV4-3	TRBD1	TRBJ2-7	CASSRDRATSYEQYF	TGCGCCAGCAGCCGGGACAGGGCCACGTCCTACGAGCAGTACTTC
.	TRBV9	.	TRBJ2-6	CASSAQGPGANVLTF	TGTGCCAGCAGTGCCCAGGGCCCTGGGGCCAACGTCCTGACTTTC
few	TRBV7-2	TRBD2	TRBJ2-4	CASSLTSGTKNIQYF	TGTGCCAGCAGCTTAACTAGCGGGACCAAAAACATTCAGTACTTC
.	TRBV5-1	.	TRBJ2-3	CASRDGWEDTQYF	TGCGCCAGCCGGGATGGGTGGGAAGATACGCAGTATTTT
.	TRBV12-3/TRBV12-4	.	TRBJ2-6	CASSRLANVLTF	TGTGCCAGCAGTCGTCTCGCCAACGTCCTGACTTTC
few	TRBV28	.	TRBJ2-5	CASSLPVQETQYF	TGTGCCAGCAGTTTGCCAGTCCAAGAGACCCAGTACTTC
.	TRBV20-1	.	TRBJ2-1	CSATEGRAVEVF	TGCAGTGCTACAGAAGGCAGAGCGGTCGAGGTCTTC
many	TRBV5-1	.	TRBJ1-1	CASSQGWGAEAFF	TGCGCCAGCAGCCAAGGGTGGGGCGCTGAAGCTTTCTTT
.	TRBV6-1	TRBD2	TRBJ2-2	CASSRTSATGELFF	TGTGCCAGCAGCCGGACTAGCGCCACCGGGGAGCTGTTTTTT
many	TRBV5-1	TRBD2	TRBJ2-5	CASSLTSGPETQYF	TGCGCCAGCAGCTTGACTAGCGGGCCAGAGACCCAGTACTTC
.	TRBV5-4	TRBD2	TRBJ2-2	CASSFGRGSTGELFF	TGTGCCAGCAGCTTTGGTCGCGGGAGCACCGGGGAGCTGTTTTTT
few	TRBV20-1	.	TRBJ2-1	CSAVLSSYNEQFF	TGCAGTGCGGTCCTTAGCTCCTACAATGAGCAGTTCTTC
.	TRBV18	TRBD2	TRBJ2-7	CASSPRGLAGGDSYEQYF	TGTGCCAGCTCACCGCGGGGACTAGCGGGAGGGGACTCCTACGAGCAGTACTTC
many	TRBV12-3/TRBV12-4	TRBD2	TRBJ2-1	CASSGLVRGEQFF	TGTGCCAGCAGCGGACTAGTTAGGGGTGAGCAGTTCTTC